This T cell receptor (beta chain) was profiled in a study of blood T cell repertoires in COVID-19. This CDR3 is built from 15 residues. Per the germline V gene, CDR1 is SGDLS and CDR2 is YYNGEE. The V end lost 3 bases, the J end lost 7 bases, and 17 bases lay between the germline ends. The method was immunoSEQ multiplex PCR; TCRdb's version includes in-frame clones alone and lacks a portion of them. The table has 250,000 or so clones, approximately 85% seen once; the top ten hold under 2.5%. Sequenced sample: PBMCs or T cells enriched from blood (not recorded which). The genes are TRBV9 and TRBJ2-1; perhaps TRBD2 as D (5 bases). The sequence derives from a woman aged 50 to 60 who had recovered from COVID-19. The CDR3 loop reads CASSAPLGSGNEQFF. The CDR3 DNA reads as TGTGCCAGCAGCGCTCCCTTAGGGAGTGGAAATGAGCAGTTCTTC.